Listed below are T cell receptor beta chains from one sample, sequenced in a study of cytomegalovirus exposure and HLA in healthy donors. Assay used: immunoSEQ multiplex PCR; TCRdb lists only in-frame clones, some missing. Among about 140,000 clones listed, roughly 9.8% were seen once. Sequenced sample: PBMCs. These receptors all stem from a man aged 50-59 years in good health and CMV-seronegative. Each CDR3 is given with its conserved first and last residue. Each record gives: J gene, clone size, V gene, CDR3 length, D gene, CDR3 DNA, CDR3 protein. A D gene is named only where the DNA matches it firmly. Not every row has a clone size; where given, it reads once, few, many or a size class.

J: TRBJ2-3; size: NA; V: TRBV9; length: 15; D: TRBD1; DNA: TGTGCCAGCAGAAAGGGACAGGGTAGCACAGATACGCAGTATTTT; CDR3: CASRKGQGSTDTQYF
J: TRBJ1-3; size: NA; V: TRBV5-8; length: 15; D: NA; DNA: TGTGCCAGCAGCTTGGGACTAGGGCCTGGAAACACCATATATTTT; CDR3: CASSLGLGPGNTIYF
J: TRBJ2-7; size: few; V: TRBV5-4; length: 15; D: NA; DNA: TGTGCCAGCAGCACCCGGACCACAAGGGGGAGCGAGCAGTACTTC; CDR3: CASSTRTTRGSEQYF
J: TRBJ1-5; size: few; V: TRBV18; length: 15; D: NA; DNA: TGTGCCAGCTCACCACCGCAAGGGGGCAATCAGCCCCAGCATTTT; CDR3: CASSPPQGGNQPQHF
J: TRBJ1-1; size: NA; V: TRBV9; length: 14; D: NA; DNA: TGTGCCAGCAGCGTACGGGTTGAGAACACTGAAGCTTTCTTT; CDR3: CASSVRVENTEAFF
J: TRBJ2-3; size: NA; V: TRBV19; length: 18; D: NA; DNA: TGTGCCAGTAGCAAAGCGGAAAGGTCATACCTAATAGGAGATACGCAGTATTTT; CDR3: CASSKAERSYLIGDTQYF
J: TRBJ1-1; size: few; V: TRBV28; length: 15; D: TRBD1; DNA: TGTGCCAGCCCCAAGAGGGGACAGCCGAACACTGAAGCTTTCTTT; CDR3: CASPKRGQPNTEAFF
J: TRBJ2-1; size: NA; V: TRBV18; length: 14; D: NA; DNA: TGTGCCAGCTCATCCCGGACGGGCGGGGATGAGCAGTTCTTC; CDR3: CASSSRTGGDEQFF
J: TRBJ2-3; size: NA; V: TRBV18; length: 18; D: TRBD2; DNA: TGTGCCAGCTCACCGGAGGGACTAGCGGGGGGTGTTAAAGATACGCAGTATTTT; CDR3: CASSPEGLAGGVKDTQYF
J: TRBJ2-5; size: few; V: TRBV14; length: 14; D: NA; DNA: TGTGCCAGCAGCCCCCACCGGGACATAGAGACCCAGTACTTC; CDR3: CASSPHRDIETQYF
J: TRBJ2-7; size: few; V: TRBV19; length: 13; D: TRBD2; DNA: TGTGCCAGTAGTATGGTCGGGGGGGCCGAGCAGTACTTC; CDR3: CASSMVGGAEQYF
J: TRBJ1-1; size: few; V: TRBV6-1; length: 13; D: NA; DNA: TGTGCCAGCAGATCGCCGGGTCTTACTGAAGCTTTCTTT; CDR3: CASRSPGLTEAFF
J: TRBJ1-1; size: few; V: TRBV2; length: 14; D: NA; DNA: TGTGCCAGCAGTGCGGAGGGACTGAACACTGAAGCTTTCTTT; CDR3: CASSAEGLNTEAFF
J: TRBJ1-6; size: NA; V: TRBV25-1; length: 16; D: NA; DNA: TGTGCCAGCAGTGAAGCGGCAGGGGATAGATGGTCACCCCTCCACTTT; CDR3: CASSEAAGDRWSPLHF
J: TRBJ2-1; size: NA; V: TRBV2; length: 11; D: NA; DNA: TGTGCCAGCTCTAGAAGGGGCGAGCAGTTCTTC; CDR3: CASSRRGEQFF
J: TRBJ2-1; size: NA; V: TRBV6-5; length: 14; D: TRBD1; DNA: TGTGCCAGCAGTTGGGACAGGGGAGGAGGCGAGCAGTTCTTC; CDR3: CASSWDRGGGEQFF
J: TRBJ2-1; size: NA; V: TRBV2; length: 12; D: TRBD2; DNA: TGTGCCAGCACTGGCGGGAGGGGTGAGCAGTTCTTC; CDR3: CASTGGRGEQFF
J: TRBJ1-1; size: NA; V: TRBV6-6; length: 15; D: NA; DNA: TGTGCCAGCAGCCGAGCCGGACAGACGAACACTGAAGCTTTCTTT; CDR3: CASSRAGQTNTEAFF
J: TRBJ2-2; size: few; V: TRBV11-3; length: 13; D: NA; DNA: TGTGCCAGCAGCTTAGATCGGGTGGGGGAGCTGTTTTTT; CDR3: CASSLDRVGELFF
J: TRBJ1-6; size: NA; V: TRBV18; length: 17; D: TRBD1; DNA: TGTGCCAGCTCAGACAGGGAGATGCGCTCCTATAATTCGCCCCTCCACTTT; CDR3: CASSDREMRSYNSPLHF
J: TRBJ1-6; size: NA; V: TRBV7-9; length: 14; D: TRBD1; DNA: TGTGCCAGCAGGGCTGACAGGGGGGGCTCACCCCTCCACTTT; CDR3: CASRADRGGSPLHF
J: TRBJ2-5; size: NA; V: TRBV11-2; length: 15; D: TRBD2; DNA: TGTGCCAGCAGCTTAGATGTGGCTAGCGGTGAGACCCAGTACTTC; CDR3: CASSLDVASGETQYF
J: TRBJ2-5; size: NA; V: TRBV28; length: 14; D: NA; DNA: TGTGCCAGCAGCCACCCCGGAGGTCAGGAGACCCAGTACTTC; CDR3: CASSHPGGQETQYF
J: TRBJ1-2; size: NA; V: TRBV6-5; length: 16; D: NA; DNA: TGTGCCAGCAGTTACTCGAGGGCAGGAGCTAACTATGGCTACACCTTC; CDR3: CASSYSRAGANYGYTF
J: TRBJ1-2; size: NA; V: TRBV6-5; length: 13; D: NA; DNA: TGTGCCAGCAGTGGACAGTCTAACTATGGCTACACCTTC; CDR3: CASSGQSNYGYTF